The TCR beta chain under discussion was sequenced for a study of cytomegalovirus exposure and HLA in healthy donors. In the PCR, 60 Vbeta and 13 Jbeta primers were used. Profiled with immunoSEQ multiplex PCR; TCRdb holds only in-frame clones, not every one. The listing records fewer than 100,000 clones. There are 15 residues in the CDR3. The germline V gene has CDR1 MNHNS and CDR2 SASEGT. V shed 2 bases and J shed 1 base, with 11 bases lying between them. The sequencing input was PBMCs. The receptor comes from a middle-aged man in good health and CMV-seronegative. The V and J genes are TRBV6-1 and TRBJ1-1, with D uncertain. This CDR3 reads CASSEMGAGNTEAFF. The CDR3 coding sequence is TGTGCCAGCAGTGAAATGGGAGCGGGGAACACTGAAGCTTTCTTT.